This entry lists 4 T cell receptor beta chains sequenced from one sample in a study of cytomegalovirus exposure and HLA in healthy donors. With 60 Vbeta and 13 Jbeta primers, the PCR was carried out. Repertoires were generated with immunoSEQ multiplex PCR, while TCRdb's copy carries only in-frame clones and drops some. The table shows 90,000 to 150,000 clones, with 81% occurring only once. The sequenced material came from PBMCs. These receptor sequences come from a woman aged 40-49 years in good health and CMV-seronegative.

This chain joins TRBV5-1 and TRBJ2-6; 9 positions match TRBD1. The CDR3 length is 16 residues. Germline CDR1 is SGHRS and CDR2 is YFSETQ. V shed 4 bases and J 6 bases; nucleotides not matched to a gene: 8. In DNA form, the CDR3 reads TGCGCCAGCAGCGCCGCAACAGGGGGCGCGGCCAACGTCCTGACTTTC. Encoded protein: CASSAATGGAANVLTF. Together with reference TRBV5-1 and TRBJ2-6, the CDR3 gives the full variable domain: KAGVTQTPRYLIKTRGQQVTLSCSPISGHRSVSWYQQTPGQGLQFLFEYFSETQRNKGNFPGRFSGRQFSNSRSEMNVSTLELGDSALYLCASSAATGGAANVLTFGAGSRLTVL.

The CDR3 nucleotides are TGCGCCAGCAGCCAAGGATATAGCGGGGCTAGCACAGATACGCAGTATTTT. It translates to CASSQGYSGASTDTQYF. The gene calls are TRBV4-1 and TRBJ2-3; 8 bases agree with TRBD2. J was trimmed by 0 bases and V by 1 base; bases with no gene match: 6. CDR1 is MGHRA and CDR2 is YSYEKL in the germline V gene. This CDR3 is 17 amino acids long.

The chain is built from TRBV6-6 and TRBJ2-7; TRBD1 matches at 8 bases. The CDR3 has 15 amino acids. Germline V gene sequence: CDR1 MNHNY, CDR2 SVGAGI (reference sequence). Trimming cost V 0 bases and J 4 bases; bases outside gene matches: 5. This chain's CDR3 is CASSYSDRESYEQYF. CDR3 nucleotides: TGTGCCAGCAGTTACTCGGACAGGGAATCGTACGAGCAGTACTTC.

J is TRBJ2-7 and V is TRBV18, with D possibly TRBD2 on 5 matching bases. The CDR3 spans 14 residues. The ends were cut back, 3 bases at V and 0 bases at J, with 9 bases in the middle. Germline CDR1 KGHSH, CDR2 LQKENI. The CDR3 loop reads CASSPGRDSYEQYF. CDR3 coding DNA: TGTGCCAGCTCACCTGGACGGGACTCCTACGAGCAGTACTTC.